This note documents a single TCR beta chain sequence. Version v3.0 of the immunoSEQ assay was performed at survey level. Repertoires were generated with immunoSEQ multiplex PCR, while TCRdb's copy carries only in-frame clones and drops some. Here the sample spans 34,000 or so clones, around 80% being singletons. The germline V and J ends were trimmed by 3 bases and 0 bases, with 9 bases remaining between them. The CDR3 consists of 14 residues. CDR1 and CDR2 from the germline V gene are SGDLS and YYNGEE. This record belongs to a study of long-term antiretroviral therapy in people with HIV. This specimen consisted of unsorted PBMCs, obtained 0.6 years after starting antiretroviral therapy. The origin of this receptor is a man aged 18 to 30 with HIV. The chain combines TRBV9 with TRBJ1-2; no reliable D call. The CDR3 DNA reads TGTGCCAGCAGCGACGGCCGGGCTAACTATGGCTACACCTTC. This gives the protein CASSDGRANYGYTF.